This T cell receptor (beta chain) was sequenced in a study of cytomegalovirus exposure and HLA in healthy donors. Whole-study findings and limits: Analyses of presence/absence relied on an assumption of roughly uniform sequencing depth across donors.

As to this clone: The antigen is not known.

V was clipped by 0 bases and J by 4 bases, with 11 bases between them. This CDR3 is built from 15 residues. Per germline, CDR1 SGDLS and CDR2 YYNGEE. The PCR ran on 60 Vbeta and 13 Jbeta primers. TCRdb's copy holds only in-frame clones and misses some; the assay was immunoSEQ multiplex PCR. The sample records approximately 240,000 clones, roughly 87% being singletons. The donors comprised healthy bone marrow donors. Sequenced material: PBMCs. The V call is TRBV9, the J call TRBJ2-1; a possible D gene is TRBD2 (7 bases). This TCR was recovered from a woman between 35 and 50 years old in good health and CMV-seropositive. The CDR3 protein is CASSVGRGLYNEQFF. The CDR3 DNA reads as TGTGCCAGCAGCGTAGGGCGGGGGCTTTACAATGAGCAGTTCTTC.